Detailed here is one T cell receptor (beta chain). Libraries of TCR beta came from iRepertoire HTBI primers plus Arm-PCR of CDR3 regions. MiXCR, run by TCRdb on the multiplex PCR reads, gives a single entry per CDR3 protein. In the table there are some 450,000 distinct CDR3 sequences, about 25% of which are singletons. The record originates from a study of regulatory T cells in long-lasting Graves disease. The time point: persistent/refractory GD, antithyroid drugs over 5 years with positive TRAb. The TCR library was prepared using RNA isolated from PBMCs. The specimen was peripheral blood mononuclear cells (PBMCs), collected when the disease was refractory, from a patient treated with antithyroid drugs. The sequence was obtained from a female donor with Graves disease.

CDR3 sequence (DNA): TGCAGCGAGAACTATGGCTACACCTTC. This translates into CSENYGYTF. The chain couples TRBV29-1 to TRBJ1-2; D gene unclear. The CDR3 has 9 residues. V was clipped by 7 bases and J by 2 bases, with 2 bases between them. Germline CDR1 is SQVTM and CDR2 is ANQGSEA.